These 24 T cell receptor beta chains originate from one sample sequenced in a study of blood T cell repertoires in COVID-19. TCRdb keeps only in-frame clones here, not all; method: immunoSEQ multiplex PCR. The sample has tens of thousands of clones; around 79% are singletons. The source material was peripheral blood. These receptors were taken from a man aged 55 to 70 with acute or convalescent COVID-19.

The J gene is TRBJ1-2, the V gene TRBV6-2 or TRBV6-3, with D uncertain. Per germline, CDR1 MNHEY and CDR2 SVGEGT. With 0 bases removed from V and 4 bases from J, the gap between germline ends came to 15 bases. CDR3 length: 16 amino acids. The CDR3 DNA reads as TGTGCCAGCAGTTACTCGAAGATGGCCCATCTCTATGGCTACACCTTC. Translated, it gives CASSYSKMAHLYGYTF.

This clone showed up just once. The rearrangement uses TRBV6-5 and TRBJ2-7; 8 bases are a match to TRBD1. V gave up 6 bases and J gave up 0 bases; unmatched junction bases: 7. CDR1 is MNHEY, CDR2 SVGAGI, per germline. The CDR3 spans 15 residues. The CDR3 protein is CASRRDRKSSYEQYF. The CDR3 bases are TGTGCCAGCAGAAGGGACAGGAAAAGCTCCTACGAGCAGTACTTC.

The chain employs TRBV18 and TRBJ1-6; D may be TRBD1 (6 bases). Trimming stripped 0 bases from V and 9 bases from J, with 9 bases between. The CDR3 spans 14 residues. In germline, CDR1 is KGHSH, CDR2 LQKENI. The CDR3 DNA is TGTGCCAGCTCACCACCCCAGGGGCCTTCACCCCTCCACTTT. Its translation is CASSPPQGPSPLHF. Using reference TRBV18 and TRBJ1-6 for the parts outside the CDR3, the full variable domain is NAGVMQNPRHLVRRRGQEARLRCSPMKGHSHVYWYRQLPEEGLKFMVYLQKENIIDESGMPKERFSAEFPKEGPSILRIQQVVRGDSAAYFCASSPPQGPSPLHFGNGTRLTVT.

This sequence joins TRBV2 and TRBJ2-7, with 8 bases aligning to TRBD1. The CDR3 extends over 12 amino acids. Germline V lookup: CDR1 SNHLY, CDR2 FYNNEI. V was pared by 4 bases and J by 4 bases, with 0 bases of the junction left unmatched. The CDR3 here is CASSGQGYEQYF. In DNA form, the CDR3 reads TGTGCCAGCAGTGGACAGGGGTACGAGCAGTACTTC.

This clone has a handful of counts. This chain joins TRBV29-1 and TRBJ2-1; 9 bases match TRBD2. Germline V gene sequence: CDR1 SQVTM, CDR2 ANQGSEA. The J segment lost 6 bases and the V segment lost 6 bases, leaving 15 bases of the junction unmatched. This CDR3 spans 16 amino acids. The CDR3 DNA reads TGCAGCGTAGCCGCAGTGGGCGGGGGGGCCCGCAATGAGCAGTTCTTC. Translation gives CSVAAVGGGARNEQFF.

The gene calls are TRBV2 and TRBJ2-4; maybe TRBD2 (5 bases). V was trimmed by 8 bases and J by 5 bases, leaving 16 bases between them. The V gene's germline CDR1 is SNHLY and CDR2 FYNNEI. This CDR3 has 14 amino acids. CDR3 in amino acids: CASQHGLGENIQYF. Here the CDR3 DNA reads TGTGCCAGCCAGCATGGACTTGGGGAAAACATTCAGTACTTC.

The V call is TRBV4-2, the J call TRBJ1-6; D gene unclear. The CDR3 length is 16 residues. The germline V gene has CDR1 LGHNA and CDR2 YNFKEQ. With 5 bases removed from V and 4 bases from J, the gap between germline ends came to 15 bases. The CDR3 spells CASSAEGSGYNSPLHF. CDR3 nucleotides: TGTGCCAGCAGCGCAGAGGGCTCGGGGTATAATTCACCCCTCCACTTT.

The genes are TRBV7-9 and TRBJ1-2; TRBD1 might be the D (5 bases). V dropped 1 base and J dropped 8 bases, with 11 bases sitting between them. Germline values: CDR1 SEHNR, CDR2 FQNEAQ (reference sequence). CDR3 size: 13 residues. CDR3: CASSLVGAAGYTF. The CDR3 coding sequence is TGTGCCAGCAGCTTAGTTGGGGCGGCCGGCTACACCTTC. Full variable domain (rest looked up from reference TRBV7-9 and TRBJ1-2): DTGVSQNPRHKITKRGQNVTFRCDPISEHNRLYWYRQTLGQGPEFLTYFQNEAQLEKSRLLSDRFSAERPKGSFSTLEIQRTEQGDSAMYLCASSLVGAAGYTFGSGTRLTVV.

This CDR3 reads CASSITGTGANVLTF. The CDR3 bases are TGTGCCAGCAGCATCACAGGGACTGGGGCCAACGTCCTGACTTTC. V gene TRBV7-2 combines with J gene TRBJ2-6; TRBD1 might be the D (6 bases). V was pared by 5 bases and J by 2 bases, with 10 bases between. The CDR3 has 15 residues. CDR1 SGHTA and CDR2 FQGNSA come from the germline V gene. The complete variable domain, with remaining parts taken from reference TRBV7-2 and TRBJ2-6, reads GAGVSQSPSNKVTEKGKDVELRCDPISGHTALYWYRQSLGQGLEFLIYFQGNSAPDKSGLPSDRFSAERTGGSVSTLTIQRTQQEDSAVYLCASSITGTGANVLTFGAGSRLTVL.

This chain connects TRBV5-1 to TRBJ1-6; D perhaps matches TRBD1 (5 bases). Trimming left V 4 bases short and J 10 bases short, with 18 bases between. Germline V CDR1 and CDR2: SGHRS, YFSETQ. This CDR3 region has 15 residues. The CDR3 loop is CASSPTGDLGSPLHF. DNA of the CDR3: TGCGCCAGCAGCCCAACGGGGGACTTAGGGTCACCCCTCCACTTT. The variable domain in full, with the rest retrieved from reference TRBV5-1 and TRBJ1-6, is KAGVTQTPRYLIKTRGQQVTLSCSPISGHRSVSWYQQTPGQGLQFLFEYFSETQRNKGNFPGRFSGRQFSNSRSEMNVSTLELGDSALYLCASSPTGDLGSPLHFGNGTRLTVT.

The chain combines TRBV3-1 (or the pseudogene TRBV3-2) with TRBJ1-2; 7 nucleotides agree with TRBD1. V lost 2 bases and J lost 7; bases outside the gene matches: 4. CDR3 length equals 13 residues. The germline CDR1 and CDR2 sequences are LGHDT and YNNKEL (reference sequence). CDR3 bases: TGTGCCAGCAGCCAATTACAGGGGAGTGGCTACACCTTC. Residues: CASSQLQGSGYTF.

The J gene is TRBJ2-2, the V gene TRBV19, with 7 bases identical to TRBD1. The germline V gene has CDR1 LNHDA and CDR2 SQIVND (reference sequence). This CDR3 is built from 14 residues. V shed 6 bases and J 1 base; nucleotides not matched to a gene: 2. The CDR3: CASRNRGNTGELFF. The CDR3 DNA reads TGTGCCAGTAGGAACAGGGGGAACACCGGGGAGCTGTTTTTT.

The V gene is TRBV7-8, the J gene TRBJ2-2, with a tentative D call TRBD1 (5 bases). This CDR3 region has 18 residues. Germline CDR1 reads SGHVS; CDR2 reads FQNEAQ. V was shortened by 5 bases and J by 2 bases, with 21 bases between the two germline ends. The CDR3 spells CASSKWTLVAVNTGELFF. The CDR3 bases are TGTGCCAGCAGCAAATGGACATTAGTCGCGGTAAACACCGGGGAGCTGTTTTTT.

The genes are TRBV5-8 and TRBJ2-3; D remains ambiguous. This CDR3 has 14 residues. CDR1 is SGHTS, CDR2 YDEGEE, per germline. The ends were cut back, 2 bases at V and 6 bases at J, with 13 bases in the middle. CDR3 region: CASSFEARPDTQYF. The CDR3 DNA is TGTGCCAGCAGCTTTGAGGCCCGCCCGGATACGCAGTATTTT.

The chain joins TRBV12-3 or TRBV12-4 to TRBJ2-5; possible D gene TRBD1, 6 bases. V was shortened by 5 bases and J by 6 bases, with 13 bases between the two germline ends. The CDR3 has 13 residues. CDR3 in amino acids: CASSPKGTKTQYF. The CDR3 DNA is TGTGCCAGCAGTCCAAAGGGGACAAAGACCCAGTACTTC.

The chain links TRBV9 to TRBJ2-5, with TRBD2 matching over 8 bases. Germline CDR1 is SGDLS and CDR2 is YYNGEE. This CDR3 comprises 16 residues. With 0 bases clipped from V and 5 bases from J, the junction kept 9 bases outside the gene matches. CDR3 region: CASSVVGLGIPETQYF. CDR3 bases: TGTGCCAGCAGCGTAGTGGGACTAGGAATCCCTGAGACCCAGTACTTC.

V gene TRBV7-2 combines with J gene TRBJ2-1; D perhaps matches TRBD2 (5 bases). This CDR3 has 15 residues. Between the trimmed V and J ends, which lost 7 bases and 0 bases, there was a span of 13 bases. Germline V gives CDR1 SGHTA, CDR2 FQGNSA. The CDR3 bases are TGTGCCAGCATGACCGGGGAGAGCTCCTACAATGAGCAGTTCTTC. Translated: CASMTGESSYNEQFF.

V and J are TRBV5-8 and TRBJ1-6; 11 bases agree with TRBD1. Germline V gene lookup returns CDR1 SGHTS and CDR2 YDEGEE. This CDR3 region has 17 residues. The ends lost 4 bases at V and 10 bases at J; junction bases unmatched: 13. The CDR3 nucleotides are TGTGCCAGCAGCCTGGGACAGGGGGATCCTATTCGGTCACCCCTCCACTTT. It codes for CASSLGQGDPIRSPLHF.

This CDR3 reads CASRKQGRSGLGTDTQYF. CDR3 DNA sequence: TGTGCCAGCAGGAAACAGGGAAGAAGCGGTCTAGGAACAGATACGCAGTATTTT. This rearrangement joins TRBV27 to TRBJ2-3; tentatively, D is TRBD1 (6 bases). The CDR3 is 18 amino acids. V was shortened by 6 bases and J by 3 bases, with 25 bases between the two germline ends. Germline lookup yields CDR1 MNHEY and CDR2 SMNVEV (reference sequence).

The CDR3 DNA sequence: TGCAGCGTTGCCTTAACTAGCGGGGAGGCAGATACGCAGTATTTT. Translating it yields CSVALTSGEADTQYF. The V and J genes are TRBV29-1 and TRBJ2-3; 10 bases match TRBD2. V lost 4 bases to trimming and J lost 4 bases; unmatched junction nucleotides: 8. Looked up from germline, CDR1 is SQVTM and CDR2 is ANQGSEA. CDR3 size: 15 residues.

The gene calls are TRBV11-3 and TRBJ2-1; D unresolved. The germline V gene encodes CDR1 SGHNT and CDR2 YENEEA. V lost 2 bases, J lost 7 bases, and 6 bases lay in between. CDR3 length equals 12 residues. CDR3 sequence (DNA): TGTGCCAGCAGCTTAAACATGAATGAGCAGTTCTTC. Residues: CASSLNMNEQFF.

The J gene is TRBJ2-7, the V gene TRBV7-2; 10 bases align to TRBD1. V was clipped by 5 bases and J by 5 bases; unmatched bases: 3. CDR1 and CDR2 from the germline V gene are SGHTA and FQGNSA. The CDR3 loop spans 13 amino acids. The CDR3 loop is CASSPGTGDEQYF. In DNA form, the CDR3 reads TGTGCCAGCAGCCCTGGGACAGGGGACGAGCAGTACTTC.

This sequence joins TRBV7-3 and TRBJ1-1; maybe TRBD1 (6 bases). The V end lost 1 base, the J end lost 7 bases, and 7 bases lay between the germline ends. The CDR3 consists of 12 residues. The germline CDR1 and CDR2 sequences are SGHTA and FQGTGA. The DNA of the CDR3 is TGTGCCAGCAGCTTAAGAGGGGGTGAAGCTTTCTTT. It encodes CASSLRGGEAFF.

The chain has TRBV4-1 and TRBJ1-5; D remains unclear. The CDR3 totals 13 residues. The germline V gene has CDR1 MGHRA and CDR2 YSYEKL. Trimming took off 0 bases at V and 6 bases at J, with 6 bases between the two ends. The CDR3 DNA reads as TGCGCCAGCAGCCAAGACAGCGCTCAGCCCCAGCATTTT. This codes for CASSQDSAQPQHF.